These T cell receptor beta chains were read from a single sample in a study of blood T cell repertoires in COVID-19. This table comes from immunoSEQ multiplex PCR, and its TCRdb copy is limited to in-frame clones, with some not included. Of fewer than 250,000 clones listed, approximately 82% were seen once; the top ten hold about 2%. The sequenced sample consisted of peripheral blood. The source of these receptors is a woman aged 80 or older with acute or convalescent COVID-19. Both conserved end residues are part of each CDR3. Each record gives: J gene, clone size, V gene, D gene, CDR3 DNA, CDR3 protein. D genes are given only for firm matches. Clone size is stated in some rows and not others, as once, few, many or a class when expanded.

J: TRBJ2-7
size: -
V: TRBV21-1
D: -
DNA: TGTGCCAGCAGCAACCCTAACCGGGTCCTTCTCTTAAGTTCCTCCTACGAGCAGTACTTC
CDR3: CASSNPNRVLLLSSSYEQYF

J: TRBJ1-5
size: -
V: TRBV5-1
D: TRBD1
DNA: TGCGCCAGCAGTCTCACAGGGGGCGATCAGCCCCAGCATTTT
CDR3: CASSLTGGDQPQHF

J: TRBJ1-3
size: -
V: TRBV28
D: -
DNA: TGTGCCAGCAGCCCTGACATCTCTGGAAACACCATATATTTT
CDR3: CASSPDISGNTIYF

J: TRBJ2-3
size: -
V: TRBV2
D: -
DNA: TGTGCCAGCAAAGAGGAGTCTAGCACAGATACGCAGTATTTT
CDR3: CASKEESSTDTQYF

J: TRBJ2-1
size: -
V: TRBV14
D: TRBD2
DNA: TGTGCCAGCAGCCAGCTCGTTCAAGCGGGAGACTCCTACAATGAGCAGTTCTTC
CDR3: CASSQLVQAGDSYNEQFF

J: TRBJ1-2
size: -
V: TRBV11-2
D: TRBD1
DNA: TGTGCCAGCAGCATAACAGGGGACGATGGCTACACCTTC
CDR3: CASSITGDDGYTF

J: TRBJ1-1
size: -
V: TRBV5-1
D: TRBD1
DNA: TGCGCCAGCAGCTTGGTGGGACAGATAAGCATGAACACTGAAGCTTTCTTT
CDR3: CASSLVGQISMNTEAFF

J: TRBJ1-1
size: -
V: TRBV7-9
D: -
DNA: TGTGCCAGCAGCTTAGTGCAGGGAACTGAAGCTTTCTTT
CDR3: CASSLVQGTEAFF

J: TRBJ1-2
size: few
V: TRBV6-5
D: TRBD1
DNA: TGTGCCAGCAGCAAAGACCGGGACAGGGTTGGCTACACCTTC
CDR3: CASSKDRDRVGYTF

J: TRBJ1-5
size: -
V: TRBV19
D: TRBD1
DNA: TGTGCCAGTATCTCTGGACAGGGCAATCAGCCCCAGCATTTT
CDR3: CASISGQGNQPQHF

J: TRBJ1-2
size: -
V: TRBV19
D: -
DNA: TGTGCCAGTCGAGACAGTTCAGACTATGGCTACACCTTC
CDR3: CASRDSSDYGYTF

J: TRBJ1-1
size: -
V: TRBV6-2/TRBV6-3
D: -
DNA: TGTGCCAGCAGCCCTAACCACATGAACACTGAAGCTTTCTTT
CDR3: CASSPNHMNTEAFF

J: TRBJ2-2
size: -
V: TRBV9
D: -
DNA: TGTGCCAGCAGCGTTTTATCAAGTCCTCGGACCGGGGAGCTGTTTTTT
CDR3: CASSVLSSPRTGELFF

J: TRBJ2-5
size: -
V: TRBV5-4
D: TRBD2
DNA: TGTGCCAGCAGCTATGGACTAGCTTCCTCGAAGACCCAGTACTTC
CDR3: CASSYGLASSKTQYF

J: TRBJ1-1
size: -
V: TRBV12-3/TRBV12-4
D: -
DNA: TGTGCCAGCAGTTTACGGGATCAAGGTGAAGCTTTCTTT
CDR3: CASSLRDQGEAFF

J: TRBJ2-7
size: -
V: TRBV5-1
D: -
DNA: TGCGCCAGCAGCGGCGGGGCCAACACCTACGAGCAGTACTTC
CDR3: CASSGGANTYEQYF

J: TRBJ2-6
size: once
V: TRBV6-6
D: -
DNA: TGTGCCAGCAGAGGACACAGGTCTGGGGCCAACGTCCTGACTTTC
CDR3: CASRGHRSGANVLTF

J: TRBJ1-2
size: -
V: TRBV11-2
D: -
DNA: TGTGCCAGCAGCTTAGACGGGATCGGATTTGGCTACACCTTC
CDR3: CASSLDGIGFGYTF

J: TRBJ2-1
size: -
V: TRBV25-1
D: TRBD2
DNA: TGTGCCAGCTCCAGCGGGGGAATCTACAATGAGCAGTTCTTC
CDR3: CASSSGGIYNEQFF

J: TRBJ2-5
size: -
V: TRBV24-1
D: -
DNA: -
CDR3: CATSVPGQETQYF

J: TRBJ1-4
size: -
V: TRBV5-1
D: TRBD1
DNA: TGCGCCAGCAGCTTAACAGGGGGAGCAACTAATGAAAAACTGTTTTTT
CDR3: CASSLTGGATNEKLFF

J: TRBJ2-2
size: -
V: TRBV5-1
D: TRBD2
DNA: TGCGCCAGCAGCTTAGGACTAGCGGGAGGGCCCGGCGGGGAGCTGTTTTTT
CDR3: CASSLGLAGGPGGELFF

J: TRBJ1-2
size: -
V: TRBV7-8
D: -
DNA: TGTGCCAGCAGCTTAGGCAGGGATACCTATGGCTACACCTTC
CDR3: CASSLGRDTYGYTF

J: TRBJ2-3
size: few
V: TRBV6-6
D: -
DNA: TGTGCCAGCAGTCTCGTCAAGAGCGCCACTAGCACAGATACGCAGTATTTT
CDR3: CASSLVKSATSTDTQYF

J: TRBJ2-2
size: -
V: TRBV11-3
D: -
DNA: TGTGCCAGCAGCTCCACGGTTGTACCCGGGGAGCTGTTTTTT
CDR3: CASSSTVVPGELFF

J: TRBJ1-6
size: -
V: TRBV6-5
D: -
DNA: TGTGCCAGCAGTAAGGGGGGGACGGTTTCACCCCTCCACTTT
CDR3: CASSKGGTVSPLHF

J: TRBJ1-1
size: -
V: TRBV12-5
D: -
DNA: TGTGCTAGTGGCCGGGGAGGGAACACTGAAGCTTTCTTT
CDR3: CASGRGGNTEAFF

J: TRBJ2-2
size: -
V: TRBV28
D: -
DNA: TGTGCCAGCAGTTTCGGAGGCACCGGGGAGCTGTTTTTT
CDR3: CASSFGGTGELFF

J: TRBJ1-2
size: -
V: TRBV27
D: -
DNA: TGTGCCAGCAGTCCCTGGAATAGGGAGGGTGGCTACACCTTC
CDR3: CASSPWNREGGYTF

J: TRBJ1-1
size: -
V: TRBV5-1
D: -
DNA: TGCGCCAGCAGCTTGGAGGGGGGGACGACTGAAGCTTTCTTT
CDR3: CASSLEGGTTEAFF